The clone carrying this T cell receptor beta chain has at least ten counts. Between the trimmed V and J ends, which lost 1 base and 4 bases, there was a span of 11 bases. The CDR3 contains 15 residues. TCRdb reanalysed the reads using MiXCR and keeps one entry per CDR3 protein. The table shows some 400,000 distinct CDR3 sequences, with approximately 32% occurring only once. This entry is derived from a study of T cell repertoires in cytomegalovirus infection. Study-wide background: CMV infection together with matching HLA type was indicated by public TCR beta signatures.

The TCR comes from a human donor in good health (CMV status not recorded). Some clones in this sample may be carry-over from other donors' samples. V is TRBV12-3 or TRBV12-4 and J is TRBJ2-1; a possible D gene is TRBD2 (6 bases). Sequencing input: PBMCs. For the CDR3, the DNA is TGTGCCAGCAGTTTAGAGGCGGGGATATACAATGAGCAGTTCTTC. This translates into CASSLEAGIYNEQFF.